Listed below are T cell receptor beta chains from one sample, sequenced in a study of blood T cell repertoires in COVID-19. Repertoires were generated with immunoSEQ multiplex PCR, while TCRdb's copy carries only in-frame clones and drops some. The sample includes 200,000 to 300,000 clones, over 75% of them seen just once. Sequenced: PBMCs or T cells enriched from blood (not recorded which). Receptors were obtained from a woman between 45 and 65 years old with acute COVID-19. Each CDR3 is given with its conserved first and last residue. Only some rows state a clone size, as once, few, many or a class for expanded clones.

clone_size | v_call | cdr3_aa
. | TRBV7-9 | CASSLDVGAAFF
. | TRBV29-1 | CSVEVGSRHSYNEQFF
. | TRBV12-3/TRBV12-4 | CASSGGQYKPQHF
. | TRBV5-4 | CASSMQGTTNEKLFF
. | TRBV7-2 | CASSLPGGETQYF
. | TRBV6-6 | CASRDSYSGNTIYF
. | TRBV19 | CASSIGRNSDNQPQHF
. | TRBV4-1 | CASSQPRDIADSYNEQFF
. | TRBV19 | CASSPRDRGYGYTF
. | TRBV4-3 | CASREQALNTEAFF
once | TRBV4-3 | CASSMTGNTYEQYF
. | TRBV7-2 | CASSPWGMRAFF
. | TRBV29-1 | CSVARANTEAFF
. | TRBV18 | CASSPPLGLESGYTF
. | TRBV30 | CAWTGGDGYTF
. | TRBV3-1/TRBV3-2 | CASIPGASLQETQYF
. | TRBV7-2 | CASSLTGDEKLFF